This TCR beta chain stems from a study of PD-L1 blockade in urothelial cancer (dated 2017 in TCRdb). Regarding the research as a whole: Therapy was started around 2014 for all patients, and atezolizumab 1,200 mg was administered intravenously every 3 weeks. A median of roughly 140,000 T cells and around 81,000 unique TCRs was obtained from blood samples, and a median clonality of roughly 0.08 was observed. Patients had an ECOG performance status of 0 or 1 and had received between 0 and 3 prior chemotherapy regimens. Durable clinical benefit was achieved by nine patients and was not achieved by 20 patients. About 85% of the 29 patients were identified as males with urothelial cancer of bladder origin, and a prior smoking history was reported by 18 of 29 patients. Durable clinical benefit was defined as a progression-free survival longer than 6 months, and TCR features were additionally tested against progression-free survival and overall survival. The study was an exploratory multi-omic analysis of somatic, immune and clinical correlates of response to PD-L1 blockade with atezolizumab in urothelial cancer. Whole exome sequencing and RNA sequencing of pretreatment tumors were performed alongside TCR sequencing in the same patients. Pretreatment tumor samples, along with matched peripheral blood collected serially before and after atezolizumab treatment, underwent TCR sequencing. Blood samples were analyzed at 3 weeks after treatment start (second dose) and at 6 weeks after treatment start. Pretreatment blood TCR-seq was available for about 28 patients, at least one posttreatment blood collection was obtained for some 25 patients, and tumor TCR-seq was available for some 25 patients. General study outcomes and caveats: At 3 weeks after the start of treatment, tumor-associated TCR clones in peripheral blood had expanded more in patients with durable benefit (n of about 20, p = 0.022). Improved progression-free and overall survival was found to be associated with pretreatment peripheral blood TCR clonality below the median. Small sample size (n of about 30) and many exploratory analyses mean the results are intended to be hypothesis-generating.

Each PCR received spiked-in synthetic TCR analog templates so that absolute template abundance could be estimated from read counts. The immunoSEQ assay used bias-controlled V and J gene primers to amplify TCRbeta CDR3 regions from genomic DNA. Rearranged TCRbeta segments were sequenced at approximately 20X coverage. Under the source paper's analysis protocol: Clustering was used to correct sequencing errors, and CDR3s were annotated against IMGT so that V, D and J genes could be assigned. Out-of-frame and stop-codon sequences were excluded, and only productive TCRbeta rearrangements were used in downstream analyses. Clonality was calculated as one minus the Shannon entropy normalized by the log of the number of unique productive sequences. Clones differing between time points or between blood and tumor were identified by Fisher's exact test with Benjamini-Hochberg correction at adjusted p below 0.01. TCRdb stores this immuneACCESS table with in-frame sequences only. Part of the clones is absent; in the studies checked, under half of the shortfall reflects unresolved V genes, and no reason is known for the rest. D and trimming come from the DNA, and the V and J calls and clone size come from that table. For this sample there are 25,000 to 35,000 clones; around three quarters appear just once. The ten largest clones take up 3% to 4% of the sample.

Per the publication, the time point label means: peripheral blood 6 weeks after treatment start. A total of some 30 patients with locally advanced or metastatic urothelial carcinoma, treated at Memorial Sloan Kettering on a trial protocol, made up the cohort. Peripheral blood mononuclear cells were collected from each patient pretreatment and during treatment, giving between 1 and 8 total time points per patient. The Qiagen DNeasy Blood extraction kit was used to purify genomic DNA from total PBMCs and tumor samples. Collected pretreatment and during treatment, PBMCs were isolated and stored as previously described. Germline trimming: 3 bases from V, 13 bases from J; junction bases outside gene matches: 13. For CDR1 and CDR2, the germline V gene lists SGHTS and YDEGEE. Including cysteine and phenylalanine, the CDR3 has 14 amino acids. Here the CDR3 DNA is all that survives: 42 bases in frame from base 1.

Of note for this clone: The antigen it binds to is not known. The input lacks base qualities; no much larger clone sits a single base away.

This sequence was found in a man between 65 and 85 years old with urothelial cancer. The sequence joins TRBV5-8 to TRBJ2-1; 7 nucleotides in the junction match TRBD1. Sequenced material: PBMCs, taken around atezolizumab (anti-PD-L1) treatment. The DNA is TGTGCCAGCAGCTCCCCCGGGACAGCCGGACCCCAGTTCTTC. Translation gives CASSSPGTAGPQFF.